Presented here are 13 T cell receptor beta chains from one specimen sequenced in a study of blood T cell repertoires in COVID-19. Method: immunoSEQ multiplex PCR; TCRdb's copy keeps in-frame clones and lacks some. This sample has some 150,000 clones, with 65% to 90% found just once. Sequencing input: PBMCs or T cells enriched from blood (not recorded which). The receptors originated from a middle-aged man who had recovered from COVID-19.

The rearrangement uses TRBV5-1 and TRBJ1-2, with 9 nucleotides matching TRBD1. The CDR3 runs to 16 residues. The V gene end was trimmed by 0 bases and the J gene end by 4 bases; junction bases not matched to a gene: 7. CDR1 and CDR2 (germline): SGHRS, YFSETQ. The chain's CDR3 is CASSLGGQGVGYGYTF. The CDR3 nucleotides are TGCGCCAGCAGCTTGGGGGGACAGGGTGTTGGCTATGGCTACACCTTC.

The rearrangement links TRBV24-1 to TRBJ1-2; D possibly corresponds to TRBD1 (5 bases). Germline lookup yields CDR1 KGHDR and CDR2 SFDVKD. The CDR3 runs to 15 residues. The V and J ends lost 2 bases and 0 bases respectively, with 9 bases between them. The chain's CDR3 is CATSDSRQSNYGYTF. The CDR3 nucleotides are TGTGCCACCAGTGATTCGCGACAGTCTAACTATGGCTACACCTTC.

V is TRBV4-1 and J is TRBJ2-7; 12 bases line up with TRBD2. Germline CDR1 MGHRA, CDR2 YSYEKL. V was pared by 1 base and J by 3 bases, with 4 bases of the junction left unmatched. The CDR3 consists of 16 residues. CDR3 protein: CASSQASGGVGYEQYF. DNA for the CDR3: TGCGCCAGCAGCCAAGCTAGCGGGGGGGTGGGCTACGAGCAGTACTTC.

This chain connects TRBV28 to TRBJ2-5; 8 bases line up with TRBD2. Germline CDR1 and CDR2: MDHEN and SYDVKM. The V and J ends lost 2 bases and 5 bases, in that order; junction bases with no gene match: 7. The CDR3 is made up of 15 amino acids. This CDR3 is CASSLRQRGRETQYF. The CDR3 nucleotides read TGTGCCAGCAGTTTAAGGCAGCGGGGGCGGGAGACCCAGTACTTC.

V gene TRBV5-6 combines with J gene TRBJ1-3; TRBD1 matches 7 bases. With V trimmed by 3 bases and J by 2 bases, 11 bases remained unmatched. Germline assignment: CDR1 SGHDT and CDR2 YYEEEE. The CDR3 is 17 residues long. CDR3 bases: TGTGCCAGCAGCTCATCAGGGGGTTCGGCTGCTGGAAACACCATATATTTT. The encoded protein is CASSSSGGSAAGNTIYF.

This clone was found once. The CDR3 spells CSVGGTGGQPQHF. The CDR3, as DNA: TGCAGCGTTGGAGGGACAGGGGGTCAGCCCCAGCATTTT. The gene calls are TRBV29-1 and TRBJ1-5; 11 bases agree with TRBD1. CDR3 length equals 13 residues. Germline V gene sequence: CDR1 SQVTM, CDR2 ANQGSEA. The trim removed 4 bases at V and 6 bases at J, leaving 2 bases unmatched.

The rearrangement joins TRBV11-2 to TRBJ1-1, with 10 bases that match TRBD1. Unmatched junction bases numbered 4, after V lost 5 bases and J lost 4 bases. CDR1 and CDR2 from the germline V gene are SGHAT and FQNNGV. CDR3 length equals 14 residues. CDR3 coding DNA: TGTGCCAGCAGCGCCCGGGACAGGGGCACTGAAGCTTTCTTT. Translation gives CASSARDRGTEAFF.

This clone was detected a few times. This chain joins TRBV19 and TRBJ1-5; the match to TRBD1 covers 10 bases. The CDR3 runs 15 residues. Per germline, CDR1 LNHDA and CDR2 SQIVND (reference sequence). J gave up 6 bases and V 4 bases, and 6 bases lay outside the gene matches. The CDR3 sequence: CASSTRTGGFQPQHF. The CDR3 DNA reads TGTGCCAGTAGTACAAGGACAGGGGGTTTTCAGCCCCAGCATTTT.

This chain connects TRBV27 to TRBJ1-6; D is ambiguous. V was pared by 6 bases and J by 8 bases, with 14 bases between. Germline V gene sequence: CDR1 MNHEY, CDR2 SMNVEV (reference sequence). The CDR3 covers 14 residues. The CDR3 coding sequence is TGTGCCAGCAGGGAGACCCCGGGTCATTCACCCCTCCACTTT. Protein: CASRETPGHSPLHF.

The CDR3 loop reads CASSYRDSKEAFF. The CDR3 DNA reads as TGTGCCAGCAGTTACCGGGACAGTAAGGAAGCTTTCTTT. The chain joins TRBV6-5 to TRBJ1-1; 7 positions agree with TRBD1. The CDR3 runs 13 residues. V trimming: 2 bases; J trimming: 8 bases; junction bases outside the gene matches: 5. Germline loops: CDR1 MNHEY, CDR2 SVGAGI.

This clone showed up just a few times. The gene calls are TRBV27 and TRBJ1-6, with a weak D call TRBD1 (6 bases). Trimming took 7 bases from V and 7 from J, leaving 14 bases between them. Germline V gene lookup returns CDR1 MNHEY and CDR2 SMNVEV (reference sequence). This CDR3 is 14 amino acids long. The CDR3 sequence: CASTAQGNNSPLHF. The DNA for the CDR3 is TGTGCCAGCACTGCCCAGGGGAACAATTCACCCCTCCACTTT.

J is TRBJ1-2 and V is TRBV5-1, with 7 bases matching TRBD1. V lost 4 bases to trimming and J lost 2 bases; unmatched junction nucleotides: 5. The CDR3 spans 14 residues. The V gene's germline CDR1 is SGHRS and CDR2 YFSETQ. CDR3 amino acids: CASSGGQLNYGYTF. For the CDR3, the DNA is TGCGCCAGCAGCGGGGGACAGTTAAACTATGGCTACACCTTC.

The sample holds a few counts of this clone. The chain links TRBV2 to TRBJ1-1, with a possible D match to TRBD1 (6 bases). Trimming pared 2 bases from V and 0 bases from J, leaving 13 bases between. From germline, CDR1 is SNHLY and CDR2 FYNNEI. The CDR3 loop spans 16 amino acids. The chain's CDR3 is CASSEWGGQMNTEAFF. CDR3 DNA: TGTGCCAGCAGTGAATGGGGGGGGCAGATGAACACTGAAGCTTTCTTT.